The 26 T cell receptor beta chains listed next were all sequenced from one sample in a study of cytomegalovirus exposure and HLA in healthy donors. Libraries were prepared by immunoSEQ multiplex PCR; TCRdb keeps only in-frame clonotypes and omits some of them. The sample lists some 80,000 clones; approximately 96% were seen once. The sequenced sample consisted of PBMCs. Every receptor here comes from a woman between 18 and 30 years old in good health and CMV-seronegative.

CDR3 DNA: TGTGCCAGCAACCGTGAGGGACAGGGCTTCCAAGAGACCCAGTACTTC. Its translation is CASNREGQGFQETQYF. This chain links TRBV5-6 with TRBJ2-5, with 9 bases lining up with TRBD1. The V and J ends lost 6 bases and 1 base, in that order; junction bases with no gene match: 10. CDR3 length: 16 residues. CDR1 is SGHDT and CDR2 is YYEEEE in the germline V gene.

The chain has TRBV6-4 and TRBJ1-6, with D unresolved. The CDR3 covers 16 residues. The V gene lost 3 bases and the J gene lost 8 bases, with 17 bases spanning the gap. Per germline, CDR1 MRHNA and CDR2 SNTAGT. CDR3 coding DNA: TGTGCCAGCAGTGAGGAGGTCTCCCTCGCAGATTCACCCCTCCACTTT. This translates into CASSEEVSLADSPLHF.

This clone was counted once. This chain joins TRBV2 and TRBJ2-1, with 9 positions matching TRBD2. Germline V lookup: CDR1 SNHLY, CDR2 FYNNEI. V lost 3 bases and J lost 3; bases outside the gene matches: 6. CDR3 length: 16 amino acids. In nucleotides, the CDR3 is TGTGCCAGCAGTGACCCAAGACTAGCGGACTACAATGAGCAGTTCTTC. Protein: CASSDPRLADYNEQFF.

CDR3 region: CASSHDGLAGRSSYNEQFF. The CDR3, as DNA: TGTGCCAGCAGCCACGACGGACTAGCGGGGAGGAGCTCCTACAATGAGCAGTTCTTC. V and J are TRBV7-9 and TRBJ2-1, with TRBD2 matching 12 bases. Germline V gene data show CDR1 as SEHNR and CDR2 as FQNEAQ (reference sequence). The length of the CDR3 is 19 residues. Germline trimming cut 5 bases from V and 0 bases from J; bases unmatched to any gene: 11.

The chain is built from TRBV4-1 and TRBJ1-2; no reliable D call. This CDR3 is built from 13 residues. Trimming took off 4 bases at V and 2 bases at J, with 8 bases between the two ends. Germline values: CDR1 MGHRA, CDR2 YSYEKL. DNA of the CDR3: TGCGCCAGCAGCCCCGGGAGGAACTATGGCTACACCTTC. Translation gives CASSPGRNYGYTF.

CDR3 sequence: CASSLATASSYEQYF. CDR3 coding DNA: TGCGCCAGCAGCTTGGCGACAGCAAGCTCCTACGAGCAGTACTTC. The V gene is TRBV5-1, the J gene TRBJ2-7; the D gene is possibly TRBD1 (5 bases). Germline CDR1 is SGHRS and CDR2 is YFSETQ. V was pared by 0 bases and J by 0 bases, with 10 bases between. The CDR3 is 15 residues long.

The chain links TRBV9 to TRBJ1-3; maybe TRBD1 (6 bases). V gave up 1 base and J gave up 5 bases, with 16 bases separating them. The CDR3 sequence is 16 residues long. Germline values: CDR1 SGDLS, CDR2 YYNGEE. The CDR3 DNA is TGTGCCAGCAGCGTAAAGGGGGTGTTGTTGAGAAACACCATATATTTT. This sequence encodes CASSVKGVLLRNTIYF.

This chain joins TRBV11-3 and TRBJ2-2; D possibly corresponds to TRBD2 (5 bases). The V end was cut by 2 bases, the J end by 5 bases, with 9 bases between. The CDR3 totals 14 residues. Per germline, CDR1 SGHNT and CDR2 YENEEA. The CDR3 DNA follows: TGTGCCAGCAGCTTAATGGGCGGGACCGGGGAGCTGTTTTTT. Translation gives CASSLMGGTGELFF.

The chain combines TRBV12-5 with TRBJ2-3; 9 positions agree with TRBD1. Germline trimming cut 6 bases from V and 3 bases from J; bases unmatched to any gene: 7. Per germline, CDR1 LGHNT and CDR2 FRNRAP. The CDR3 contains 15 residues. The chain's CDR3 is CASGPGTGFTDTQYF. The CDR3 nucleotides are TGTGCTAGTGGACCCGGGACAGGGTTTACAGATACGCAGTATTTT.

This chain joins TRBV6-5 and TRBJ1-2; TRBD1 matches 7 bases. This CDR3 spans 16 amino acids. Germline loops: CDR1 MNHEY, CDR2 SVGAGI. The V segment lost 0 bases and the J segment 8 bases; nucleotides outside the gene matches: 12. The chain's CDR3 is CASSYSLGGKGHGYTF. The CDR3 DNA sequence: TGTGCCAGCAGTTACTCCCTAGGGGGCAAGGGACACGGCTACACCTTC.

The chain couples TRBV27 to TRBJ2-7; perhaps TRBD2 as D (6 bases). Trimming cost V 3 bases and J 0 bases, with 9 bases left between them. Germline values: CDR1 MNHEY, CDR2 SMNVEV (reference sequence). The CDR3 sequence is 14 residues long. The CDR3 reads CASSFGGSSYEQYF. DNA of the CDR3: TGTGCCAGCAGTTTCGGAGGGAGCTCCTACGAGCAGTACTTC.

J is TRBJ2-1 and V is TRBV10-3; 8 nucleotides match TRBD2. The germline gives CDR1 ENHRY, CDR2 SYGVKD. This CDR3 region has 16 residues. The trim removed 10 bases at V and 0 bases at J, leaving 11 bases unmatched. The CDR3 nucleotides are TGTGCCACGAACCTCGAGAGCGGGAGCTCCTACAATGAGCAGTTCTTC. Amino acid sequence: CATNLESGSSYNEQFF.

V gene TRBV13 combines with J gene TRBJ2-7, with 15 bases that match TRBD2. From germline, CDR1 is PRHDT and CDR2 FYEKMQ (reference sequence). Germline trimming cut 5 bases from V and 2 bases from J; bases unmatched to any gene: 10. The CDR3 runs to 18 residues. The DNA for the CDR3 is TGTGCCAGCAGCGCTCGGACTAGCGGGAGGGGGAACACCTACGAGCAGTACTTC. As protein: CASSARTSGRGNTYEQYF.

V usage is TRBV7-9 and J usage is TRBJ2-7; 7 nucleotides align to TRBD1. The V gene end was trimmed by 4 bases and the J gene end by 2 bases; junction bases not matched to a gene: 8. The germline CDR1 and CDR2 sequences are SEHNR and FQNEAQ (reference sequence). The CDR3 loop spans 15 amino acids. The CDR3 protein is CASSSEDRTAYEQYF. The CDR3 DNA follows: TGTGCCAGCAGCTCCGAGGACAGGACTGCCTACGAGCAGTACTTC.

Written as DNA, the CDR3 is TGTGCCAGCAGCTTAGCTAGCGGGATCCCGGAGTATGAGCAGTTCTTC. The encoded protein is CASSLASGIPEYEQFF. This chain uses TRBV13 with TRBJ2-1; TRBD2 aligns across 9 bases. CDR1 and CDR2 from the germline V gene are PRHDT and FYEKMQ (reference sequence). Trimming cost V 1 base and J 8 bases; bases outside gene matches: 9. The CDR3 length is 16 residues.

The chain joins TRBV10-1 to TRBJ2-3; no firm D call. Germline CDR1 reads WNHNN; CDR2 reads SYGVQD (reference sequence). This CDR3 is built from 14 residues. Trimming removed 3 bases at V and 8 bases at J, with 15 bases between. In DNA, the CDR3 is TGCGCCAGCAGTGAACCGTACTTGAAATCTACGCAGTATTTT. It codes for CASSEPYLKSTQYF.

V usage is TRBV5-6 and J usage is TRBJ1-1, with TRBD1 as a possible D gene (5 bases). The CDR3 consists of 14 residues. Trimming removed 4 bases at V and 0 bases at J, with 10 bases between. Looked up from germline, CDR1 is SGHDT and CDR2 is YYEEEE. The CDR3 loop reads CASSPGGMNTEAFF. As DNA, the CDR3 is TGTGCCAGCAGCCCCGGGGGGATGAACACTGAAGCTTTCTTT.

This rearrangement joins TRBV10-2 to TRBJ2-7; 7 bases fit TRBD1. This CDR3 is 14 amino acids long. With 5 bases clipped from V and 5 bases from J, the junction kept 9 bases outside the gene matches. Germline-derived CDR1 and CDR2 are WSHSY and SAAADI. The CDR3 bases are TGCGCCAGCAGTCCGACAGGGAGATTCGACGAGCAGTACTTC. This encodes CASSPTGRFDEQYF.

This clone was seen a single time. This chain joins TRBV5-6 and TRBJ2-5; TRBD1 matches at 7 bases. CDR1 and CDR2 from the germline V gene are SGHDT and YYEEEE. With 3 bases clipped from V and 3 bases from J, the junction kept 5 bases outside the gene matches. The CDR3 totals 14 residues. As DNA, the CDR3 is TGTGCCAGCAGCTCCGACAGGGTAGAAGAGACCCAGTACTTC. It yields the protein CASSSDRVEETQYF.

The gene calls are TRBV7-8 and TRBJ2-1, with TRBD1 as a possible D gene (7 bases). Germline CDR1 reads SGHVS; CDR2 reads FQNEAQ. The germline V and J ends were trimmed by 5 bases and 5 bases, with 28 bases remaining between them. This CDR3 is 19 amino acids long. The CDR3 loop is CASSHHSRPGGGKDNEQFF. DNA for the CDR3: TGTGCCAGCAGCCATCATTCTAGACCAGGGGGAGGAAAGGACAATGAGCAGTTCTTC.

This chain links TRBV19 with TRBJ2-5, with 8 bases that match TRBD1. Looked up from germline, CDR1 is LNHDA and CDR2 is SQIVND (reference sequence). This CDR3 has 16 amino acids. With V trimmed by 7 bases and J by 0 bases, 10 bases remained unmatched. The CDR3 sequence is CASKDPRDRNQETQYF. DNA of the CDR3: TGTGCCAGTAAGGACCCCCGGGACAGGAACCAAGAGACCCAGTACTTC. The full variable domain, completed using reference TRBV19 and TRBJ2-5, is DGGITQSPKYLFRKEGQNVTLSCEQNLNHDAMYWYRQDPGQGLRLIYYSQIVNDFQKGDIAEGYSVSREKKESFPLTVTSAQKNPTAFYLCASKDPRDRNQETQYFGPGTRLLVL.

This rearrangement joins TRBV14 to TRBJ1-2; 8 nucleotides line up with TRBD1. Germline assignment: CDR1 SGHDN and CDR2 FVKESK. This CDR3 is 17 amino acids long. Unmatched junction bases numbered 6, after V lost 0 bases and J lost 0 bases. Here the CDR3 DNA reads TGTGCCAGCAGCCAAGATACACTGACAGGGGCTAACTATGGCTACACCTTC. Its protein product is CASSQDTLTGANYGYTF. Filled out from reference TRBV14 and TRBJ1-2, the complete variable domain reads EAGVTQFPSHSVIEKGQTVTLRCDPISGHDNLYWYRRVMGKEIKFLLHFVKESKQDESGMPNNRFLAERTGGTYSTLKVQPAELEDSGVYFCASSQDTLTGANYGYTFGSGTRLTVV.

The chain employs TRBV5-5 and TRBJ2-3; D may be TRBD2 (6 bases). V was cut by 4 bases and J by 0 bases, with 12 bases left in between. Germline V CDR1 and CDR2: SGHKS, YYEKEE (reference sequence). The CDR3 contains 15 residues. The CDR3 DNA is TGTGCCAGCAGCCTCCGGGGGTCTAGCACAGATACGCAGTATTTT. Encoded protein: CASSLRGSSTDTQYF. The whole variable domain, filled in from reference TRBV5-5 and TRBJ2-3, reads DAGVTQSPTHLIKTRGQQVTLRCSPISGHKSVSWYQQVLGQGPQFIFQYYEKEERGRGNFPDRFSARQFPNYSSELNVNALLLGDSALYLCASSLRGSSTDTQYFGPGTRLTVL.

The chain has TRBV6-6 and TRBJ1-4; D perhaps matches TRBD1 (6 bases). The germline V gene has CDR1 MNHNY and CDR2 SVGAGI (reference sequence). The germline V and J ends were trimmed by 7 bases and 5 bases, with 14 bases remaining between them. The CDR3 has 14 residues. The CDR3 DNA is TGTGCCAGCAAAAGGACAGCTCAAAATGAAAAACTGTTTTTT. It yields the protein CASKRTAQNEKLFF.

The rearrangement links TRBV2 to TRBJ1-1; TRBD1 is a possible D gene (5 bases). The CDR3 runs to 13 residues. The germline gives CDR1 SNHLY, CDR2 FYNNEI. The V gene lost 5 bases and the J gene lost 1 base, with 8 bases spanning the gap. Here the CDR3 reads CASSQTANTEAFF. The CDR3 coding sequence is TGTGCCAGCAGTCAGACAGCGAACACTGAAGCTTTCTTT.

The genes are TRBV27 and TRBJ2-1; TRBD2 is a possible D gene (5 bases). Trimming stripped 7 bases from V and 1 base from J, with 14 bases between. This CDR3 has 15 amino acids. Per germline, CDR1 MNHEY and CDR2 SMNVEV (reference sequence). CDR3 sequence (DNA): TGTGCCAGCACCCGGGCTAGCCCGTCCTACAATGAGCAGTTCTTC. The encoded protein is CASTRASPSYNEQFF.